The rows below give T cell receptor beta chains drawn from one sample of a study of blood T cell repertoires in COVID-19. Profiled with immunoSEQ multiplex PCR; TCRdb holds only in-frame clones, not every one. The table lists roughly 340,000 clones, 88% of them singletons. Sequencing was done on a sample of peripheral blood. The receptor set was obtained from a woman between 70 and 85 years old with COVID-19, enrolled during active disease. The CDR3 runs from the conserved cysteine through the conserved F or W. A D gene is named only where the DNA matches it firmly. Where a row states a size, it is once, few, many or the class of an expanded clone; other rows omit it.

J gene | V gene | D gene | clone size | CDR3 protein | CDR3 DNA
TRBJ1-2 | TRBV9 | TRBD1 | . | CASSVGGTGGYVYGYTF | TGTGCCAGCAGCGTAGGCGGGACAGGGGGCTACGTCTATGGCTACACCTTC
TRBJ2-1 | TRBV29-1 | . | . | CSVEGPGGSSYNEQFF | TGCAGCGTTGAAGGCCCCGGGGGATCCTCCTACAATGAGCAGTTCTTC
TRBJ2-1 | TRBV4-3 | TRBD1 | . | CASSQDSGGIEQFF | TGCGCCAGCAGCCAAGATTCAGGGGGCATTGAGCAGTTCTTC
TRBJ1-4 | TRBV5-1 | . | . | CASSLGISRDTGPEKLFF | TGCGCCAGCAGCTTGGGAATCAGTCGCGATACAGGGCCGGAAAAACTGTTTTTT
TRBJ2-7 | TRBV18 | TRBD1 | . | CASSPLGQGSEQYF | TGTGCCAGCTCACCACTGGGACAGGGTAGCGAGCAGTACTTC
TRBJ1-6 | TRBV2 | . | . | CASSQDSSYNSPLHF | TGTGCCAGCAGCCAGGACAGCTCCTATAATTCACCCCTCCACTTT
TRBJ2-4 | TRBV19 | TRBD1 | . | CASSIGDRGNIAKNIQYF | TGTGCCAGTAGTATAGGGGACAGGGGGAATATAGCCAAAAACATTCAGTACTTC
TRBJ2-2 | TRBV7-9 | TRBD2 | few | CAIRLAGFLGGELFF | TGTGCCATCCGACTAGCGGGGTTCCTCGGCGGGGAGCTGTTTTTT
TRBJ2-7 | TRBV18 | . | . | CASSPGGGDEQYF | TGTGCCAGCTCACCAGGGGGGGGCGACGAGCAGTACTTC
TRBJ2-3 | TRBV3-1/TRBV3-2 | . | . | CASSQTRLLAQADTQYF | TGTGCCAGCAGCCAAACTCGTTTACTAGCTCAAGCAGATACGCAGTATTTT
TRBJ1-1 | TRBV14 | TRBD1 | . | CASSLDRVAFF | TGTGCCAGCAGCCTCGACAGGGTAGCTTTCTTT
TRBJ2-5 | TRBV6-2/TRBV6-3 | . | . | CASSPLLETQYF | TGTGCCAGCAGTCCCCTACTAGAGACCCAGTACTTC
TRBJ2-1 | TRBV10-2 | . | . | CASSDGAFGNEQFF | TGCGCCAGCAGTGATGGGGCCTTCGGTAATGAGCAGTTCTTC
TRBJ1-2 | TRBV10-3 | . | . | CAIGGTDSGDGYTF | TGTGCCATCGGGGGAACGGACAGTGGAGATGGCTACACCTTC
TRBJ2-5 | TRBV7-9 | TRBD2 | . | CATRGGGMETQYF | TGTGCCACCCGAGGCGGGGGGATGGAGACCCAGTACTTC
TRBJ2-7 | TRBV7-2 | . | . | CASSSRPSFEEQYF | TGTGCCAGCAGCAGTCGCCCCTCCTTTGAGGAGCAGTACTTC